This TCR beta chain originates from a study of post-analysis software for immune sequencing data. The CDR3 loop spans 15 amino acids. V lost 8 bases to trimming and J lost 0 bases, with 14 bases between them. From germline, CDR1 is MNHNY and CDR2 SVGAGI (reference sequence). cDNA libraries for TCR beta contained unique molecular identifiers. From the PCR reads, TCRdb called clonotypes with MiXCR, one entry per CDR3 protein. In the table there are more than 500,000 distinct CDR3 sequences, around 36% of which are singletons. Study-wide findings and caveats: For normalized Chao1 diversity, multiple sclerosis patients scored significantly lower than controls did. Patients used about 5 TRBV segments, including TRBV5-6, TRBV5-1 and TRBV20-1, more often than controls. F measure grouped same-batch samples tightly together.

As to this clonotype: Its specificity is unknown.

V is TRBV6-6 and J is TRBJ1-5; unclear D gene. Sequenced input: blood. This clonotype originated in a girl under 18 with multiple sclerosis. CDR3 protein: CASGTSGNSNQPQHF. The DNA for the CDR3 is TGTGCCAGCGGAACCAGTGGGAATAGCAATCAGCCCCAGCATTTT.